These 17 T cell receptor beta chains were all obtained from the same sample, sequenced in a study of cytomegalovirus exposure and HLA in healthy donors. 13 Jbeta primers and 60 Vbeta primers were used for the PCR. Assay: immunoSEQ multiplex PCR; the TCRdb copy retains only in-frame clones and omits some. Altogether approximately 170,000 clones are present, around three quarters being singletons, with the ten largest covering roughly 1.4%. Sequenced input: PBMCs. These receptors were collected from a man aged 35 to 55 in good health and CMV-seronegative.

The rearrangement joins TRBV5-4 to TRBJ2-1; 7 nucleotides align to TRBD1. The trim removed 0 bases at V and 9 bases at J, leaving 9 bases unmatched. Per the germline V gene, CDR1 is SGHNT and CDR2 is YYREEE (reference sequence). This CDR3 is built from 15 residues. CDR3 sequence reads: CASSLGQGGNGEQFF. As DNA, the CDR3 is TGTGCCAGCAGCTTGGGACAGGGTGGTAACGGTGAGCAGTTCTTC. Full variable domain (outside the CDR3, taken from reference TRBV5-4 and TRBJ2-1): ETGVTQSPTHLIKTRGQQVTLRCSSQSGHNTVSWYQQALGQGPQFIFQYYREEENGRGNFPPRFSGLQFPNYSSELNVNALELDDSALYLCASSLGQGGNGEQFFGPGTRLTVL.

This clone was seen only once. The rearrangement joins TRBV18 to TRBJ1-1; D gene unclear. The ends were cut back, 3 bases at V and 4 bases at J, with 15 bases in the middle. The CDR3 is made up of 15 amino acids. Germline loops: CDR1 KGHSH, CDR2 LQKENI. The CDR3 is CASSPAGTVGTEAFF. The CDR3 DNA is TGTGCCAGCTCACCTGCCGGTACGGTTGGCACTGAAGCTTTCTTT. The full variable domain, completed using reference TRBV18 and TRBJ1-1, is NAGVMQNPRHLVRRRGQEARLRCSPMKGHSHVYWYRQLPEEGLKFMVYLQKENIIDESGMPKERFSAEFPKEGPSILRIQQVVRGDSAAYFCASSPAGTVGTEAFFGQGTRLTVV.

Of note for this clone: The junction does not match germline at one end; this may be a read error. The sample contains more than one DNA sequence encoding this CDR3. The chain couples TRBV15 to TRBJ1-4; 8 bases map to TRBD1. CDR1 is LNHNV, CDR2 YYDKDF, per germline (reference sequence). The CDR3 contains 16 residues. In nucleotides, the CDR3 is TGTGCCACCAGCAGCGCCGGGGACAGGTTACATGAAAAGCTGTTTTTT. It encodes CATSSAGDRLHEKLFF.

This sequence joins TRBV2 and TRBJ2-7; D is possibly TRBD2 (6 bases). CDR1 is SNHLY, CDR2 FYNNEI, per germline. Trimming took off 4 bases at V and 0 bases at J, with 13 bases between the two ends. The CDR3 has 15 amino acids. This chain's CDR3 is CASSGRGPSSYEQYV. The CDR3 nucleotides are TGTGCCAGCAGTGGGAGGGGCCCTAGCTCCTACGAGCAGTACGTC.

J is TRBJ2-1 and V is TRBV25-1; D is uncertain. The V and J ends lost 0 bases and 9 bases respectively, with 6 bases between them. Germline V gene data show CDR1 as MGHDK and CDR2 as SYGVNS. The CDR3 consists of 12 residues. The CDR3 bases are TGTGCCAGCAGTGAATACCCCGGTGAGCAGTTCTTC. Translated, it gives CASSEYPGEQFF.

This clone showed up just a few times. The V and J genes are TRBV30 and TRBJ2-1; TRBD1 is a possible D gene (5 bases). Trimming removed 5 bases at V and 4 bases at J, with 15 bases between. Germline assignment: CDR1 GTSNPN and CDR2 SVGIG (reference sequence). CDR3 length: 14 residues. The DNA for the CDR3 is TGTGCCTGGCCCCTAGGAAGGGGTTACAATGAGCAGTTCTTC. Protein product: CAWPLGRGYNEQFF.

Written as DNA, the CDR3 is TGTGCCAGCAGTTTCGGGACAGCTTACTATGGCTACACCTTC. It encodes CASSFGTAYYGYTF. The chain joins TRBV28 to TRBJ1-2; TRBD1 matches 7 bases. The V gene's germline CDR1 is MDHEN and CDR2 SYDVKM. V lost 3 bases, J lost 3 bases, and 4 bases stayed unmatched. This CDR3 contains 14 residues.

This rearrangement joins TRBV5-1 to TRBJ2-7; TRBD2 aligns across 8 bases. After removal of 0 bases from V and 5 bases from J, the junction contained 4 bases not matched to a gene. This CDR3 contains 14 residues. The germline V gene has CDR1 SGHRS and CDR2 YFSETQ. The CDR3 protein is CASSLVRGEDEQYF. CDR3 nucleotide sequence: TGCGCCAGCAGCTTGGTGCGGGGGGAGGACGAGCAGTACTTC.

V usage is TRBV15 and J usage is TRBJ2-2; 11 bases agree with TRBD2. Germline values: CDR1 LNHNV, CDR2 YYDKDF (reference sequence). CDR3 size: 18 residues. V lost 3 bases and J lost 7; bases outside the gene matches: 13. CDR3 in amino acids: CATSRSLAGVRSGGELFF. CDR3 sequence (DNA): TGTGCCACCAGCAGGTCACTAGCGGGAGTTCGGTCCGGCGGGGAGCTGTTTTTT.

The chain employs TRBV6-5 and TRBJ1-4; D not certain. The V end lost 10 bases, the J end lost 8 bases, and 20 bases lay between the germline ends. In germline, CDR1 is MNHEY, CDR2 SVGAGI. The CDR3 has 14 amino acids. The CDR3 here is CATQLNRLEEKLFF. The DNA of the CDR3 is TGTGCCACTCAACTTAATCGATTGGAGGAAAAACTGTTTTTT.

The V gene is TRBV7-2, the J gene TRBJ1-5; D is unclear. The V end lost 6 bases, the J end lost 0 bases, and 9 bases lay between the germline ends. Germline CDR1 reads SGHTA; CDR2 reads FQGNSA. The CDR3 has 14 amino acids. The CDR3 DNA reads TGTGCCAGCAGTGCAGCGCTTAGCAATCAGCCCCAGCATTTT. As protein: CASSAALSNQPQHF.

CDR3 protein: CASSRQNQPQHF. CDR3 DNA sequence: TGTGCCAGCAGTAGACAGAATCAGCCCCAGCATTTT. This chain links TRBV2 with TRBJ1-5; D may be TRBD1 (5 bases). V was trimmed by 5 bases and J by 4 bases, leaving 6 bases between them. This CDR3 spans 12 amino acids. CDR1 is SNHLY and CDR2 is FYNNEI in the germline V gene. The entire variable domain, with the rest obtained from reference TRBV2 and TRBJ1-5, is as follows: EPEVTQTPSHQVTQMGQEVILRCVPISNHLYFYWYRQILGQKVEFLVSFYNNEISEKSEIFDDQFSVERPDGSNFTLKIRSTKLEDSAMYFCASSRQNQPQHFGDGTRLSIL.

V and J are TRBV18 and TRBJ2-1; 14 nucleotides match TRBD2. The trim removed 2 bases at V and 10 bases at J, leaving 4 bases unmatched. CDR3 length: 15 residues. Per germline, CDR1 KGHSH and CDR2 LQKENI. Here the CDR3 reads CASSPSGTSGREQFF. CDR3 in DNA: TGTGCCAGCTCACCATCTGGGACTAGCGGGAGAGAGCAGTTCTTC.

CDR3 in amino acids: CASSLKYRGNPPGYTF. CDR3 nucleotide sequence: TGTGCCAGCAGCTTGAAGTACCGGGGGAACCCCCCTGGCTACACCTTC. The chain couples TRBV5-8 to TRBJ1-2; maybe TRBD1 (5 bases). The CDR3 has 16 amino acids. CDR1 is SGHTS, CDR2 YDEGEE, per germline. V was pared by 1 base and J by 7 bases, with 20 bases between.

The chain employs TRBV15 and TRBJ2-2, with 7 nucleotides matching TRBD1. Looked up from germline, CDR1 is LNHNV and CDR2 is YYDKDF (reference sequence). V was clipped by 0 bases and J by 4 bases; unmatched bases: 2. The CDR3 spans 15 residues. The CDR3 DNA reads as TGTGCCACCAGCAGAGATTCAGGGGGCACCGGGGAGCTGTTTTTT. This encodes CATSRDSGGTGELFF.

The V call is TRBV29-1, the J call TRBJ1-2; TRBD1 agrees at 7 bases. Germline CDR1 reads SQVTM; CDR2 reads ANQGSEA. J lost 4 bases, V lost 4 bases, and 9 bases had no gene match. This CDR3 contains 14 residues. CDR3: CSVGGVRGSYGYTF. The CDR3 DNA follows: TGCAGCGTTGGGGGTGTCAGGGGGTCCTATGGCTACACCTTC.

The J gene is TRBJ2-7, the V gene TRBV27; 14 bases fit TRBD2. J gave up 5 bases and V 2 bases, and 8 bases lay outside the gene matches. This CDR3 is 17 amino acids long. Per germline, CDR1 MNHEY and CDR2 SMNVEV (reference sequence). CDR3 DNA sequence: TGTGCCAGCAGTTTAGTGTGGACTAGCGGGAGGTTTGACGAGCAGTACTTC. This encodes CASSLVWTSGRFDEQYF.